This T cell receptor (beta chain) was recovered during a study of T cells in Graves' hyperthyroidism and ophthalmopathy. What was amplified from RNA transcripts were TCR beta CDR3 regions. Researchers ran a first-round RT-PCR on the TCR CDR3 using the HTBI primer set. TCRdb called the multiplex PCR reads again in MiXCR, with one record for every CDR3 protein. The table has approximately 420,000 distinct CDR3 sequences, 15% seen once; the top ten hold approximately 30%. The study left out patients who had uncontrolled infection, other autoimmune disease, pregnancy or lactation. PBMCs were collected from an approximately 9.2 ml volume of fresh peripheral blood. The sample comprised blood. This sequence originates from a woman in her thirties with Graves' hyperthyroidism.

CDR3 in DNA: TGTGCCAGCAGCTTAGCAGACAGAGATACGCAGTATTTT. Protein product: CASSLADRDTQYF. The genes are TRBV11-1 and TRBJ2-3; possibly TRBD1 for D (5 bases). CDR1 is SGHAT, CDR2 FQDESV, per germline (reference sequence). CDR3 size: 13 residues. V dropped 0 bases and J dropped 5 bases, with 6 bases sitting between them.